These 9 T cell receptor beta chains were sequenced from one sample in a study of blood T cell repertoires in COVID-19. Data came from immunoSEQ multiplex PCR; TCRdb stores just in-frame clones and leaves some out. This repertoire shows about 95,000 clones, about 90% found once; its top ten account for about 3.9%. Sequencing used peripheral blood. These receptors were collected from a woman aged 50 to 65 in a cohort sampled during active COVID-19.

The chain has TRBV21-1 and TRBJ2-5; the D call TRBD1 from the table was never checked on the DNA. TRBV21-1 is termed a pseudogene. CDR3 length: 13 residues. As DNA, the CDR3 is TGTGCCAACCTTACAGGGATTTCGTTGACCCAGTACTTC. Residues: CANLTGISLTQYF.

CDR3 protein: CASSLISGTANTEAFF. The CDR3, as DNA: TGTGCCAGCAGCTTGATTTCCGGGACAGCGAACACTGAAGCTTTCTTT. This rearrangement joins TRBV7-8 to TRBJ1-1, with TRBD1 matching 7 bases. Germline CDR1 is SGHVS and CDR2 is FQNEAQ. Trimming at V came to 3 bases and at J to 1 base, leaving 8 bases not matched to a gene. The CDR3 covers 16 residues.

The chain carries TRBV5-1 and TRBJ2-2; D call uncertain. Germline assignment: CDR1 SGHRS and CDR2 YFSETQ. This CDR3 contains 15 residues. V was clipped by 4 bases and J by 3 bases, with 13 bases between them. The CDR3 DNA is TGCGCCAGCAGCCTCCTTCCGGGTGACACCGGGGAGCTGTTTTTT. Amino acids: CASSLLPGDTGELFF.

The V call is TRBV5-1, the J call TRBJ2-5; D might be TRBD1 (6 bases). This CDR3 contains 15 residues. Trimming left V 3 bases short and J 3 bases short, with 15 bases between. The germline V gene encodes CDR1 SGHRS and CDR2 YFSETQ. The CDR3 here is CASSSTGTSEETQYF. The CDR3 DNA reads TGCGCCAGCAGCTCTACCGGGACATCCGAAGAGACCCAGTACTTC.

Only one count was recorded for this clone. The V call is TRBV7-9, the J call TRBJ2-7; TRBD1 matches 9 bases. V gave up 5 bases and J gave up 5 bases; unmatched junction bases: 4. Germline assignment: CDR1 SEHNR and CDR2 FQNEAQ (reference sequence). The length of the CDR3 is 13 residues. The CDR3 DNA reads as TGTGCCAGCAGCGTAACAGGGGGCCACGAGCAGTACTTC. Translation: CASSVTGGHEQYF.

The chain is built from TRBV6-4 and TRBJ2-1; TRBD1 agrees at 9 bases. CDR1 is MRHNA, CDR2 SNTAGT, per germline. J lost 4 bases, V lost 5 bases, and 6 bases had no gene match. This CDR3 region has 15 residues. The CDR3 region is CASSPGQGLYNEQFF. The CDR3 nucleotides read TGTGCCAGCAGTCCAGGACAGGGGCTTTACAATGAGCAGTTCTTC.

This sequence joins TRBV7-3 and TRBJ1-2; D not resolved. There are 13 residues in the CDR3. V lost 3 bases and J lost 5, with 10 bases in between. The germline gives CDR1 SGHTA, CDR2 FQGTGA. The chain's CDR3 is CASSLGPGYGYTF. CDR3 bases: TGTGCCAGCAGCTTGGGCCCGGGGTATGGCTACACCTTC. Full variable domain (missing parts from reference TRBV7-3 and TRBJ1-2): GAGVSQTPSNKVTEKGKYVELRCDPISGHTALYWYRQSLGQGPEFLIYFQGTGAADDSGLPNDRFFAVRPEGSVSTLKIQRTERGDSAVYLCASSLGPGYGYTFGSGTRLTVV.

The V gene is TRBV21-1, the J gene TRBJ1-1; the table's D call, TRBD1, was not checked against the DNA. TRBV21-1 is a pseudogene segment. The CDR3 loop spans 16 amino acids. The CDR3 DNA reads TGTGCCAGCACCGCGCCTTACAGGGTTCCTTTAGGGGGAGCTTTCTTT. Its translation is CASTAPYRVPLGGAFF.

V usage is TRBV6-5 and J usage is TRBJ2-2, with TRBD2 identical over 11 bases. Germline CDR1 is MNHEY and CDR2 is SVGAGI. CDR3 length equals 15 residues. Losses at the gene ends were 7 bases for V and 7 bases for J; bases not matched to a gene: 8. The CDR3 sequence is CASNAQTSGVGELFF. The DNA of the CDR3 is TGTGCCAGCAACGCCCAGACTAGCGGGGTCGGGGAGCTGTTTTTT.